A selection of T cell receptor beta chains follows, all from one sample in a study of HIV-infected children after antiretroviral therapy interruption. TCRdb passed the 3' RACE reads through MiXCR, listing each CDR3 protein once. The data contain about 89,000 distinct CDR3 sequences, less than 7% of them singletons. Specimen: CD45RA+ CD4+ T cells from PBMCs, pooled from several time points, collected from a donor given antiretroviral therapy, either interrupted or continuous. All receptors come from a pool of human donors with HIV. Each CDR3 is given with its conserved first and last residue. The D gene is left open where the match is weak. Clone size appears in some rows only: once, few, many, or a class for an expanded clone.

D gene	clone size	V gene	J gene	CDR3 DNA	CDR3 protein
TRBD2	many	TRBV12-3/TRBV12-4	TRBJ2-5	TGTGCCAGCAGGTCCGGGACTATCCAAGAGACCCAGTACTTC	CASRSGTIQETQYF
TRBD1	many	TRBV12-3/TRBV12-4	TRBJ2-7	TGTGCCAGCAGTTCACGGGACAGGGGTAATTTTGAGCAGTACTTC	CASSSRDRGNFEQYF
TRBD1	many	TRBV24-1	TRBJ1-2	TGTGCCACCAGTGATTCATCTCTCGCCGGGACAGTCTATGGCTACACCTTC	CATSDSSLAGTVYGYTF
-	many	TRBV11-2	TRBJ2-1	TGTGCCAGCAGCTTAGATCTAGACCTAAAGGAGTACAATGAGCAGTTCTTC	CASSLDLDLKEYNEQFF
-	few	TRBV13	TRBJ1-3	TGTGCCAGCAGCTACATCGGGGCGGGAACCAGGGACTCTGGAAACACCATATATTTT	CASSYIGAGTRDSGNTIYF
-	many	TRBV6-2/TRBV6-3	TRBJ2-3	TGTGCCAGCGCCGCGTCGGGAGATACGCAGTATTTT	CASAASGDTQYF
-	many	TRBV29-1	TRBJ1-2	TGCAGCGTTGAGTGGGTGCAGGGACCCCATGGCTACACCTTC	CSVEWVQGPHGYTF
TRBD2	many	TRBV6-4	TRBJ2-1	TGTGCCAGCAGTGCAACTAGCGGGGGAGCGAGGGCTGAGCAGTTCTTC	CASSATSGGARAEQFF
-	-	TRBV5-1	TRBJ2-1	TGCGCCAGCAGCTTACCATCGATATTTGACAAGAGCTCCTACAATGAGCAGTTCTTC	CASSLPSIFDKSSYNEQFF
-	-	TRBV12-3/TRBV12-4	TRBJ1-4	TGTGCCAGCAGTTTACGGGGTTGGGCTGAAAAACTGTTTTTT	CASSLRGWAEKLFF
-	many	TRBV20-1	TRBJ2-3	TGCAGTGCTAGAAACATACAGGGTCTGAGGGGACCTAGCACAGATACGCAGTATTTT	CSARNIQGLRGPSTDTQYF
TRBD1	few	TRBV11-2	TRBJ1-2	TGTGCCAGCAGCTCTCCACAGGGGGCGGGTCGCGGCTACACCTTC	CASSSPQGAGRGYTF
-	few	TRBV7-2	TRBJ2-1	TGTGCCAGCAGCTTAGGCTACTACTACAATGAGCAGTTCTTC	CASSLGYYYNEQFF
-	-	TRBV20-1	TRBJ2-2	TGCAGTGCTAGAGATCGAAACACCGGGGAGCTGTTTTTT	CSARDRNTGELFF
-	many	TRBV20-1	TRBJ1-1	TGCAGTGCTCAGAGGGGGGGGGGGCTCACTGAAGCTTTCTTT	CSAQRGGGLTEAFF
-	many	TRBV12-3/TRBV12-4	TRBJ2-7	TGTGCCAGCAGTTTTGGTAGGGCCTACGAGCAGTACTTC	CASSFGRAYEQYF
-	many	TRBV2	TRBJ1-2	TGTGCCAGCAGCCTCTTAACAGGGTTCCCTGGTGGCTACACCTTC	CASSLLTGFPGGYTF
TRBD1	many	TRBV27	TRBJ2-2	TGTGCCAGCCGAAAGGGACAGGGGACCGGGGAGCTGTTTTTT	CASRKGQGTGELFF
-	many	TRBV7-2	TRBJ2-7	TGTGCCAGCAGCCGACTCTACGAGCAGTACTTC	CASSRLYEQYF
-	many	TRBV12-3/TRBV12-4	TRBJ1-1	TGTGCCAGCAGTCCCCAGGGTTTATGGGGCCTGAACACTGAAGCTTTCTTT	CASSPQGLWGLNTEAFF
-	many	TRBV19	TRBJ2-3	TGTGCCAGTAGTATCACAGATACGCAGTATTTT	CASSITDTQYF
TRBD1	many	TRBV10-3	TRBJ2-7	TGTGCCATCAGTGTGACAGGGAACTACGAGCAGTACTTC	CAISVTGNYEQYF
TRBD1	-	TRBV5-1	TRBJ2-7	TGCGCCAGCAGCTGGGGGGACAGGGGCTACGAGCAGTACTTC	CASSWGDRGYEQYF
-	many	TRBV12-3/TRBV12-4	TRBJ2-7	TGTGCCAGCACCTACCGGCATGCCGAGCAGTACTTC	CASTYRHAEQYF
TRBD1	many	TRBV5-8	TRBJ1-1	TGTGCCAGCAGCATCGACAGGGAGAGGAACACTGAAGCTTTCTTT	CASSIDRERNTEAFF
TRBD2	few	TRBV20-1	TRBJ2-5	TGCAGTGCTCCCCGGACTAGCGGGTCCCCGCGAGGGGAGACCCAGTACTTC	CSAPRTSGSPRGETQYF
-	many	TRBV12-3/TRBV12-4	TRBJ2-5	TGTGCCAGCAGTTCCCCAGGGGGTATCTCCGGGGGGACCCAGTACTTC	CASSSPGGISGGTQYF
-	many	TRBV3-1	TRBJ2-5	TGTGCCAGCAGCCATACCCCGAAGATGTACCAAGAGACCCAGTACTTC	CASSHTPKMYQETQYF
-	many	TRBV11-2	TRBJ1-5	TGTGCCAGCAGCCTAGGGGCTTCTTCCGGTCAGCCCCAGCATTTT	CASSLGASSGQPQHF
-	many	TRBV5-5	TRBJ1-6	TGTGCCAGCAGCTTCGGCCAGTATAATTCACCCCTCCACTTT	CASSFGQYNSPLHF
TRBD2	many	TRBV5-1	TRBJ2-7	TGCGCCAGCAGCTTGGGTCGTACTAGCGGCTCCTACGAGCAGTACTTC	CASSLGRTSGSYEQYF